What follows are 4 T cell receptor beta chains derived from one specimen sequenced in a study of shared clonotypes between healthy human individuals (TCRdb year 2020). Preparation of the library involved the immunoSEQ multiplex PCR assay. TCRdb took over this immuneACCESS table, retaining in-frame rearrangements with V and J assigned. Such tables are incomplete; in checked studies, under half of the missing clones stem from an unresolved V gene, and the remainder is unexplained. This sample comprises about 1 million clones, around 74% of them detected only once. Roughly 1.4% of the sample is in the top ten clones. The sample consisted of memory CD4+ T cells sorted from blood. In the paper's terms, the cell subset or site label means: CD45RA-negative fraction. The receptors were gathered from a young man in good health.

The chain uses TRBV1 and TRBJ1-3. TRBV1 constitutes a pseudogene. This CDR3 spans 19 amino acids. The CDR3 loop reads CTSSQAPPPRDYSGNTIYF. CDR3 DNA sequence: TGCACCAGCAGCCAAGCCCCTCCCCCCCGGGACTACTCTGGAAACACCATATATTTT.

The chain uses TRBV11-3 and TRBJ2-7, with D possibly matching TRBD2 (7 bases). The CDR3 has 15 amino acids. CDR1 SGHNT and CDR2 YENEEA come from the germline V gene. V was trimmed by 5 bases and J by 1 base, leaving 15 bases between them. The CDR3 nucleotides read TGTGCCAGCAGCCAAGGGGGGGCAGCATCCTACGAGCAGTACTTC. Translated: CASSQGGAASYEQYF.

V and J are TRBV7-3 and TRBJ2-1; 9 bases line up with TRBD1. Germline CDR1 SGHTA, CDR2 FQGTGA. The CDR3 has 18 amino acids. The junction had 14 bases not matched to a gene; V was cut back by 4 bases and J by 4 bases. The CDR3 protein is CASSSDQDRGFPYNEQFF. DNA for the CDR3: TGTGCCAGCAGCTCCGATCAGGACAGGGGTTTCCCATACAATGAGCAGTTCTTC.

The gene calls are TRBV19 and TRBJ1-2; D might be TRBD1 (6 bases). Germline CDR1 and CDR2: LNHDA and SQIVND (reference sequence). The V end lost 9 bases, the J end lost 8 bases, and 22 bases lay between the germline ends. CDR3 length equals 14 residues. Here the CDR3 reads CASSGQLGARGYTF. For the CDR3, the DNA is TGTGCCAGCTCCGGACAGTTAGGGGCCCGCGGCTACACCTTC. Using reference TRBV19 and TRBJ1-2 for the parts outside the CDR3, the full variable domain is DGGITQSPKYLFRKEGQNVTLSCEQNLNHDAMYWYRQDPGQGLRLIYYSQIVNDFQKGDIAEGYSVSREKKESFPLTVTSAQKNPTAFYLCASSGQLGARGYTFGSGTRLTVV.